The 7 T cell receptor beta chains in this list originate from one sample, sequenced in a study of monozygotic twins with cystic fibrosis. Sequencing used immunoSEQ multiplex PCR; TCRdb keeps in-frame clones, though not all of them. The table lists roughly 20,000 clones, about 89% of them singletons. Sequenced sample: blood. These receptors were collected from a girl aged 2-9 years with cystic fibrosis.

The genes are TRBV28 and TRBJ1-1, with D uncertain. V was shortened by 2 bases and J by 0 bases, with 10 bases between the two germline ends. This CDR3 has 15 amino acids. Germline-derived CDR1 and CDR2 are MDHEN and SYDVKM. The CDR3 DNA reads as TGTGCCAGCAGTTTAAACAGACCGATGAACACTGAAGCTTTCTTT. This gives the protein CASSLNRPMNTEAFF.

This clone appeared a single time. The CDR3 DNA is TGTGCCAGCAGTTCACGGACTAGCGGGCGGATCACAGATACGCAGTATTTT. Protein: CASSSRTSGRITDTQYF. The V call is TRBV28, the J call TRBJ2-3; 11 bases align to TRBD2. Germline assignment: CDR1 MDHEN and CDR2 SYDVKM. V lost 4 bases and J lost 2; bases outside the gene matches: 8. The CDR3 has 17 amino acids.

Only a few counts were recorded for this clone. J is TRBJ2-2 and V is TRBV27, with D uncertain. V was clipped by 4 bases and J by 0 bases, with 3 bases between them. The V gene's germline CDR1 is MNHEY and CDR2 SMNVEV (reference sequence). This CDR3 is 13 amino acids long. CDR3 sequence: CASSSTNTGELFF. The DNA of the CDR3 is TGTGCCAGCAGTTCAACGAACACCGGGGAGCTGTTTTTT.

The V call is TRBV30, the J call TRBJ2-1; 7 nucleotides line up with TRBD1. V gave up 0 bases and J gave up 3 bases; unmatched junction bases: 5. In germline, CDR1 is GTSNPN, CDR2 SVGIG (reference sequence). There are 15 residues in the CDR3. CDR3 nucleotide sequence: TGTGCCTGGAGTGTACGAGGGGGCCTCTACAATGAGCAGTTCTTC. Translating it yields CAWSVRGGLYNEQFF.

The chain employs TRBV4-1 and TRBJ1-1; D not certain. V was cut by 6 bases and J by 1 base, with 12 bases left in between. Per the germline V gene, CDR1 is MGHRA and CDR2 is YSYEKL. This CDR3 contains 14 residues. CDR3: CASSPPRPNTEAFF. The CDR3 DNA is TGCGCCAGCAGTCCTCCCCGACCGAACACTGAAGCTTTCTTT.

This chain connects TRBV6-5 to TRBJ1-4; D is undetermined. The CDR3 runs 15 residues. The germline CDR1 and CDR2 sequences are MNHEY and SVGAGI. V shed 4 bases and J shed 3 bases, with 12 bases lying between them. The CDR3 spells CASSFSRGANEKLFF. The DNA for the CDR3 is TGTGCCAGCAGTTTCTCTCGGGGTGCTAATGAAAAACTGTTTTTT.

V is TRBV7-6 and J is TRBJ1-2; tentative D call: TRBD1 (5 bases). CDR1 and CDR2 (germline): SGHVS, FNYEAQ. Trimming pared 4 bases from V and 10 bases from J, leaving 28 bases between. This CDR3 region has 17 residues. The CDR3 sequence: CASSSRGNRFSKTSYTF. Here the CDR3 DNA reads TGTGCCAGCAGCTCTAGGGGTAATCGGTTCTCGAAGACATCCTACACCTTC.